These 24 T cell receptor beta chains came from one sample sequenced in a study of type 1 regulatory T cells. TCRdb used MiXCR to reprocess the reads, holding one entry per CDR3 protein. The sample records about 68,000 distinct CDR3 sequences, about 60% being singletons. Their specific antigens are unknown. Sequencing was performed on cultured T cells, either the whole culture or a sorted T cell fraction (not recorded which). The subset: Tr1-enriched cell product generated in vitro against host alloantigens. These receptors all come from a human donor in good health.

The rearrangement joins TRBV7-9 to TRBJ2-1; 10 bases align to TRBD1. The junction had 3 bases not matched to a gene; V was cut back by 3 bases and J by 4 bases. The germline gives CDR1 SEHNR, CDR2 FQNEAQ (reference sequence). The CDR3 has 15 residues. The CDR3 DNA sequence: TGTGCCAGCAGCTTCCGGGACAGGGGATACAATGAGCAGTTCTTC. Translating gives CASSFRDRGYNEQFF.

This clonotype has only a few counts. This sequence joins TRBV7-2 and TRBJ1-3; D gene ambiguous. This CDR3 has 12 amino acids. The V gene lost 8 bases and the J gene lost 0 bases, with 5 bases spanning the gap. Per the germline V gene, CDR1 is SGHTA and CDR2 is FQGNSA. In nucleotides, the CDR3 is TGTGCCAGCGGGCACTCTGGAAACACCATATATTTT. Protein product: CASGHSGNTIYF.

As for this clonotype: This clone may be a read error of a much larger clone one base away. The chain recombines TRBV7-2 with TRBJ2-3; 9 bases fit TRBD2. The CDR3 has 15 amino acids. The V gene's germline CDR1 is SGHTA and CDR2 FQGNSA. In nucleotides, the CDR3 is TGTGCCAGCAACTTAGCGGGGGCCCCCACAGATACGCAGTATTTT. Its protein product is CASNLAGAPTDTQYF.

CDR3 nucleotides: TGTGCCAGCATGGCGCCCCAGGGTATGGATACGCAGTATTTT. Translating it yields CASMAPQGMDTQYF. The chain couples TRBV6-2 or TRBV6-3 to TRBJ2-3; a possible D gene is TRBD1 (5 bases). V shed 7 bases and J shed 6 bases, with 17 bases lying between them. Germline V lookup: CDR1 MNHEY, CDR2 SVGEGT. CDR3 length: 14 amino acids.

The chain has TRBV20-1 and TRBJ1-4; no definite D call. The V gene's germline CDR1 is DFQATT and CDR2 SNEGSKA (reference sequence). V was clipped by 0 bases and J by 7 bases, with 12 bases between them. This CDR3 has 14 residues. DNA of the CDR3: TGCAGTGCTAGAGATTCCCGAGGAAGTGAAAAACTGTTTTTT. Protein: CSARDSRGSEKLFF.

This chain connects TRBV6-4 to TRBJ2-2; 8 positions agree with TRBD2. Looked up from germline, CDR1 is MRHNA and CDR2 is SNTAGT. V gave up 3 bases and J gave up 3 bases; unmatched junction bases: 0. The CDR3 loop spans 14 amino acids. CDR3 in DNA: TGTGCCAGCAGTGAAGCGGGAGACACCGGGGAGCTGTTTTTT. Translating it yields CASSEAGDTGELFF.

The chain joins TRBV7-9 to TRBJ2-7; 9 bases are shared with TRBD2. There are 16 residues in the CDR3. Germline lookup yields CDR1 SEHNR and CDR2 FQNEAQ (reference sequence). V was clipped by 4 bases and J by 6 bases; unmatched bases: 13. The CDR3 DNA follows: TGTGCCAGCAGCTCATGGGTGGTTAGCGGGAGAGCCGAGCAGTACTTC. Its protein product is CASSSWVVSGRAEQYF. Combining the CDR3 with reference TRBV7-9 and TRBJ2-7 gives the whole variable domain DTGVSQNPRHKITKRGQNVTFRCDPISEHNRLYWYRQTLGQGPEFLTYFQNEAQLEKSRLLSDRFSAERPKGSFSTLEIQRTEQGDSAMYLCASSSWVVSGRAEQYFGPGTRLTVT.

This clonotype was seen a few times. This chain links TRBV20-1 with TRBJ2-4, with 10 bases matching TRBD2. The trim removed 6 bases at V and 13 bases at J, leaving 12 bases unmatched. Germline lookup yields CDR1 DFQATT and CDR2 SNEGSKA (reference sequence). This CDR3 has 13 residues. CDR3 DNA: TGCAGTGCCCCCGAGGGTCTAGCGGGAGTGCAGTACTTC. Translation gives CSAPEGLAGVQYF.

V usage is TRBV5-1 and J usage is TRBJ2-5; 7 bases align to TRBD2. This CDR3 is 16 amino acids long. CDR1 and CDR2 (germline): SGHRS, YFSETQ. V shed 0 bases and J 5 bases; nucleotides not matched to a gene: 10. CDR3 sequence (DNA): TGCGCCAGCAGCTTGGGGGCGGGAGCGTCGGCTGAGACCCAGTACTTC. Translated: CASSLGAGASAETQYF.

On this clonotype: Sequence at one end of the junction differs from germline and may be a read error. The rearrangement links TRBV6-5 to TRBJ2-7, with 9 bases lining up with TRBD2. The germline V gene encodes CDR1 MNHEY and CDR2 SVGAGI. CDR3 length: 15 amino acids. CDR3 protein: CGSSYETSGFYEQYF. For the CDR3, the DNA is TGTGGCAGCAGTTACGAGACTAGCGGTTTCTACGAGCAGTACTTC.

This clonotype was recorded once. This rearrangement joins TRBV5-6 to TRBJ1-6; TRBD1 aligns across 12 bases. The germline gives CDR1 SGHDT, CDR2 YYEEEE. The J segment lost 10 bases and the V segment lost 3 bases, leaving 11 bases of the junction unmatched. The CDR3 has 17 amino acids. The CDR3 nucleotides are TGTGCCAGCAGCTCGCACCGGGACAGGGGGCGGAGATCACCCCTCCACTTT. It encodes CASSSHRDRGRRSPLHF.

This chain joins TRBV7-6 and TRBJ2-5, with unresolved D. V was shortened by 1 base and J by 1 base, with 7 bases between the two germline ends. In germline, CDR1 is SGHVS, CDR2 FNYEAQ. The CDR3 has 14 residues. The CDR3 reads CASSLVRTQETQYF. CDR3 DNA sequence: TGTGCCAGCAGCTTAGTTCGGACCCAAGAGACCCAGTACTTC. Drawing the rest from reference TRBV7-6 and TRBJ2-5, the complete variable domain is GAGVSQSPRYKVTKRGQDVALRCDPISGHVSLYWYRQALGQGPEFLTYFNYEAQQDKSGLPNDRFSAERPEGSISTLTIQRTEQRDSAMYRCASSLVRTQETQYFGPGTRLLVL.

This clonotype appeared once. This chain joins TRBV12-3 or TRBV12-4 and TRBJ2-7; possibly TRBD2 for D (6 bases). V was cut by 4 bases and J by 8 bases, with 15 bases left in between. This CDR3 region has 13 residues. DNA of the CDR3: TGTGCCAGCAGTTCGGGACTGACGATTAAGCAGTACTTC. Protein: CASSSGLTIKQYF.

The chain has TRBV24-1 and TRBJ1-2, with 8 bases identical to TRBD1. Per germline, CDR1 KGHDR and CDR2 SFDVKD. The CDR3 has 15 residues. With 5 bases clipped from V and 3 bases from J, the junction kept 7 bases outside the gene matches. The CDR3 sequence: CATSAGTGPYYGYTF. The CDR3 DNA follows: TGTGCCACCAGTGCCGGGACAGGACCCTACTATGGCTACACCTTC.

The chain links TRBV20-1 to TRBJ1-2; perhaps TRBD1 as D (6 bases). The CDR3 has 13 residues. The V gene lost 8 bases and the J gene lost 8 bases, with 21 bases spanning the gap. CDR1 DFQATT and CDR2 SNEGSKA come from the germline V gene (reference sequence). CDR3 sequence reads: CSPTGEQGRGYTF. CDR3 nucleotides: TGCAGTCCAACCGGGGAACAGGGTAGGGGCTACACCTTC.

CDR3 DNA: TGCAGTGCTAGAAAATGGGGTAGCGGGAATGGCGACCGAGCCGGGGAGCTGTTTTTT. This encodes CSARKWGSGNGDRAGELFF. V usage is TRBV20-1 and J usage is TRBJ2-2; 8 bases agree with TRBD2. Per the germline V gene, CDR1 is DFQATT and CDR2 is SNEGSKA (reference sequence). J lost 6 bases, V lost 2 bases, and 20 bases had no gene match. This CDR3 is built from 19 residues.

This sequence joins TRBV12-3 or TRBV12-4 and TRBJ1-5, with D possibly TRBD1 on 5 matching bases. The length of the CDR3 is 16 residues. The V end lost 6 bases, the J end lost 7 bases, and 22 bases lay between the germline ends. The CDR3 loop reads CASSLGYRDPGQPQHF. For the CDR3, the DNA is TGTGCCAGCAGCCTTGGTTACCGGGACCCGGGACAGCCCCAGCATTTT.

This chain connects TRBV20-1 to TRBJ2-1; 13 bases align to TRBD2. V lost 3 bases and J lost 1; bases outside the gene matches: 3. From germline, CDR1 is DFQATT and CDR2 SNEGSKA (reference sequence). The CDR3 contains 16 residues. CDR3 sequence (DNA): TGCAGTGCTAGGGGACTAGCGGGAACGTCCTACAATGAGCAGTTCTTC. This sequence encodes CSARGLAGTSYNEQFF.

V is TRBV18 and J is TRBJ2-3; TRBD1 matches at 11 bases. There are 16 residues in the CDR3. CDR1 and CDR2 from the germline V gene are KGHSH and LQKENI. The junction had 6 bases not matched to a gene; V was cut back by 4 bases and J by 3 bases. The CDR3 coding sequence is TGTGCCAGCTCACTCGCCGGGACAGGGGGTACAGATACGCAGTATTTT. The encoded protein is CASSLAGTGGTDTQYF.

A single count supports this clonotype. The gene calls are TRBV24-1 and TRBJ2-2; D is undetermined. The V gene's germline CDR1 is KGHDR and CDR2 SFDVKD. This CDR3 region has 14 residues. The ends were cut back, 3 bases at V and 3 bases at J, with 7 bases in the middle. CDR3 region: CATSDPPDTGELFF. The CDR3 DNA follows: TGTGCCACCAGTGATCCGCCGGACACCGGGGAGCTGTTTTTT.

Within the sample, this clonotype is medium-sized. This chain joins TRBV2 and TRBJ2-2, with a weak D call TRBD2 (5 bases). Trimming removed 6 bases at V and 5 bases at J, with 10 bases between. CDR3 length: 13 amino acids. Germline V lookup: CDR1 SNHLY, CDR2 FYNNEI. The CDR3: CASRVALTGELFF. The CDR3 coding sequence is TGTGCCAGCAGGGTAGCGTTGACCGGGGAGCTGTTTTTT. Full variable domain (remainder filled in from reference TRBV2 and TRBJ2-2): EPEVTQTPSHQVTQMGQEVILRCVPISNHLYFYWYRQILGQKVEFLVSFYNNEISEKSEIFDDQFSVERPDGSNFTLKIRSTKLEDSAMYFCASRVALTGELFFGEGSRLTVL.

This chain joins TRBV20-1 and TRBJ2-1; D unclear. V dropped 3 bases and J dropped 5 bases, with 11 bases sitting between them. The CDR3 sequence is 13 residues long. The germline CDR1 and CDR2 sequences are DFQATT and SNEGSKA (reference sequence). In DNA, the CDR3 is TGCAGTGCTAGGGGCCCCAAACACAATGAGCAGTTCTTC. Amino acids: CSARGPKHNEQFF.

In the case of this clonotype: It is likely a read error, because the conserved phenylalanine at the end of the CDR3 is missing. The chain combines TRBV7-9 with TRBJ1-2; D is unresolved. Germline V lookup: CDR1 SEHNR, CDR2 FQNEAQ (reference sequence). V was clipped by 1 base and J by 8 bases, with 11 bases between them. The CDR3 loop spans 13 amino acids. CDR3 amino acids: CASSLGDLGGYTL. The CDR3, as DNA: TGTGCCAGCAGCTTAGGTGACCTAGGAGGCTACACCCTC.

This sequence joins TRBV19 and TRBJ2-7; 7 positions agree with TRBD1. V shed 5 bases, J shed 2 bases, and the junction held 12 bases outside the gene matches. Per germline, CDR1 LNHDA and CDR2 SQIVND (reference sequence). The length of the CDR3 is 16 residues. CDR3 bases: TGTGCCAGTAGTGGTACCGGGACAGTGAAAACCTACGAGCAGTACTTC. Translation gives CASSGTGTVKTYEQYF.